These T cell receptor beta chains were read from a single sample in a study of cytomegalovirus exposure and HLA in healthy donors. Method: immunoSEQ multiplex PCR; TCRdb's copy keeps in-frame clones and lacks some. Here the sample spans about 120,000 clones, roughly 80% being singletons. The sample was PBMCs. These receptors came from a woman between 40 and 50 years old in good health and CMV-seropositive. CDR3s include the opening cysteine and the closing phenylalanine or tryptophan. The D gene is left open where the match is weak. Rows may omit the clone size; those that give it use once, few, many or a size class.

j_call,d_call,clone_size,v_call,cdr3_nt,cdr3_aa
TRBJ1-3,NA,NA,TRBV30,TGTGCCTGGGCGGTCCCACGGCACTCTGGAAACACCATATATTTT,CAWAVPRHSGNTIYF
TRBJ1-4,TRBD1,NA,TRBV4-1,TGCGCCAGCAGCGGCCGGGACAGGGGACCAGATAATGAAAAACTGTTTTTT,CASSGRDRGPDNEKLFF
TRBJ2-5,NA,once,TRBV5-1,TGCGCCAGCAGCTCGGACAGACCTCAAGAGACCCAGTACTTC,CASSSDRPQETQYF
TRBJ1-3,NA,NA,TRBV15,TGTGCCACCAGCACCGGACAGCTAAACACCATATATTTT,CATSTGQLNTIYF
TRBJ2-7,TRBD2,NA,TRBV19,TGTGCCAGTAGTACCTCCCTAGCGGGAGGCTCCTACGAGCAGTACTTC,CASSTSLAGGSYEQYF
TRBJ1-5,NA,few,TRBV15,TGTGCCACCAGCAGAGATCGGGGGTACAGCAATCAGCCCCAGCATTTT,CATSRDRGYSNQPQHF
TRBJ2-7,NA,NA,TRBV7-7,TGTGCTAGCAGCCCAACCGGGACTCTCCACGAGCAGTACTTC,CASSPTGTLHEQYF
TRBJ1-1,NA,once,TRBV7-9,TGTGCCAGCAGGGAGGGTACTGAAGCTTTCTTT,CASREGTEAFF
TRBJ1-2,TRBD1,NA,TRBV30,TGTGCCACGCCGGGACAGGGGGCTGGTGGCTACACCTTC,CATPGQGAGGYTF
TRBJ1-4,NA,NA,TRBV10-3,TGTGCCCCCGGGGGGGGCCCAACTAATGAAAAACTGTTTTTT,CAPGGGPTNEKLFF
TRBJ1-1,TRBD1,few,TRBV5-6,TGTGCCAGCAGCTTGGTCGCGGGACAGGGGTACACTGAAGCTTTCTTT,CASSLVAGQGYTEAFF
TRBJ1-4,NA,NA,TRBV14,TGTGCCAGCAGCCGTGGGGGAGGTGAAAAACTGTTTTTT,CASSRGGGEKLFF
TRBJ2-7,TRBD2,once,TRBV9,TGTGCCAGCAGCGTTAGCGGGGGGGGGCCCTACGAGCAGTACTTC,CASSVSGGGPYEQYF
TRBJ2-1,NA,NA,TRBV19,TGTGCCAGGCCCCGAACAGTTAGCTACAATGAGCAGTTCTTC,CARPRTVSYNEQFF
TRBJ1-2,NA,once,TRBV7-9,TGTGCCAGCAGACAAGAAGGCTACACCTTC,CASRQEGYTF
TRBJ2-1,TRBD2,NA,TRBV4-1,TGCGCCAGCAGCCCAAGAGGGACGACTAGCGGATTATACAATGAGCAGTTCTTC,CASSPRGTTSGLYNEQFF
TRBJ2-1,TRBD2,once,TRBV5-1,TGCGCCAGCAGCTTGACGGGAGGGGCCTACAATGAGCAGTTCTTC,CASSLTGGAYNEQFF
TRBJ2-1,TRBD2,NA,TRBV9,TGTGCCAGCAGCGTACTCGGACTAGGGAGTGATGAGCAGTTCTTC,CASSVLGLGSDEQFF
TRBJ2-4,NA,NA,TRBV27,TGTGCCAGCAGTGCGGGACCAAACATTCAGTACTTC,CASSAGPNIQYF
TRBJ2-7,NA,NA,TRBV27,TGTGCCTCGAGACCCTTGGCGGGAACTACGAGGAGGATGGAGCAGTACTTC,CASRPLAGTTRRMEQYF
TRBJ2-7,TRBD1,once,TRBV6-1,TGTGCCAGCAGTGAACGGGGACAGGGGTACGAGCAGTACTTC,CASSERGQGYEQYF
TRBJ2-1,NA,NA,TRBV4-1,TGCGCCAGCAGCCAAGGACCAGGGGGGACCTACAATGAGCAGTTCTTC,CASSQGPGGTYNEQFF
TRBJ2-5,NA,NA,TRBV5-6,TGTGCCAGCAGCTTGCCCAGCCAAGAGACCCAGTACTTC,CASSLPSQETQYF
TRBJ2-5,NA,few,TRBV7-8,TGTGCCAGCACCTACGAAGAGACCCAGTACTTC,CASTYEETQYF
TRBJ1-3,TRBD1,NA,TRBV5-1,TGCGCCAGCGGACAGGGGGCCATCTCTGGAAACACCATATATTTT,CASGQGAISGNTIYF
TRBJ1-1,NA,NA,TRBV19,TGTGCCAGTAGTATAGGCGCACAGGGAAGCCCTGAAGCTTTCTTT,CASSIGAQGSPEAFF
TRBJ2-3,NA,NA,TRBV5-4,TGTGCCAGCAGCTTGGAACAGGAAACAGATACGCAGTATTTT,CASSLEQETDTQYF
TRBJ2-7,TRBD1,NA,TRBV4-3,TGCGCCAGCAGCCAAGTTAGGGGGCCCTCCTACGAGCAGTACTTC,CASSQVRGPSYEQYF
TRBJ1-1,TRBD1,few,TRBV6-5,TGTGCCAGCAGCCTTCGGAAGACAGGGGTCACTGAAGCTTTCTTT,CASSLRKTGVTEAFF
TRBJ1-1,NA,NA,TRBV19,TGTGCCAGTAGTATAGCAGGGTCGGGCACTGAAGCTTTCTTT,CASSIAGSGTEAFF
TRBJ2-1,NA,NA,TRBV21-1,TGTGCCAGCAGCAAAGGTCCATACCCAGGTCAGGGCAATGAGCAGTTCTTC,CASSKGPYPGQGNEQFF
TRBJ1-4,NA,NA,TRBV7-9,TGTGCCAGCAGCTTAGCCCAACATGCTAATGAAAAACTGTTTTTT,CASSLAQHANEKLFF
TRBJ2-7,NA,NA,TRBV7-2,TGTGCCAGCAGCTCGAGTGGTAGGACGGAGGGCGAGCAGTACTTC,CASSSSGRTEGEQYF
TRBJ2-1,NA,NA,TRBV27,TGTGCCAGCAGGAGCGAGTCCAGCTCCTACAATGAGCAGTTCTTC,CASRSESSSYNEQFF
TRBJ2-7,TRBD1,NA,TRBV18,TGTGCCAGCTCAACCGGGACAGGCGACTACGAGCAGTACTTC,CASSTGTGDYEQYF
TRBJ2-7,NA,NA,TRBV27,TGTGCCAGCAGAATGACTGCCAGCGGTTTCTACGAGCAGTACTTC,CASRMTASGFYEQYF
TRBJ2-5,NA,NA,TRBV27,TGTGCCAGCAGGGGGCATAACATGGAGACCCAGTACTTC,CASRGHNMETQYF
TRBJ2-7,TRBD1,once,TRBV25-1,TGTGCCAGCAGCGTATCGGACAGGGGAGGTCACGAGCAGTACTTC,CASSVSDRGGHEQYF
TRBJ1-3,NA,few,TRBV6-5,TGTGCCAGCAGTTACGGCAGGGTAAACACCATATATTTT,CASSYGRVNTIYF
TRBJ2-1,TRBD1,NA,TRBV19,TGTGCCAGTAGTATACGACAGGGGGATGAGCAGTTCTTC,CASSIRQGDEQFF
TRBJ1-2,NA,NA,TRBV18,TGTGCCAGCTCTCCAGGGCAGGTCTATGGCTACACCTTC,CASSPGQVYGYTF
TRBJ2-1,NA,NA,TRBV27,TGTGCCAGCAGTTTTGGTCTAGCGTGGGTCAATGAGCAGTTCTTC,CASSFGLAWVNEQFF
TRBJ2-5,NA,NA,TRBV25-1,TGTGCCAGCAGTGACGGTGAGAGGGTGACCCAGTACTTC,CASSDGERVTQYF
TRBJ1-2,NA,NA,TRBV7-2,TGTGCCAGCAGCTTAGTTTTTGCGGACAGCTATGGCTACACCTTC,CASSLVFADSYGYTF
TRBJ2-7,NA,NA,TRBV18,TGTGCCAGCTCACTTATTTTCCGGGAGCAGTACTTC,CASSLIFREQYF
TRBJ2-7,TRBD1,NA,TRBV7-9,TGTGCCAGCAGCCTCGACAGGGTGCTCCACGAGCAGTACTTC,CASSLDRVLHEQYF
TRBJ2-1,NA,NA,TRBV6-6,TGTGCCAGCAGCTACTTTAGGGGATCTAACAATGAGCAGTTCTTC,CASSYFRGSNNEQFF
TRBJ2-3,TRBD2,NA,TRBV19,TGTGCCAGTAGCCTCGGACTAGCGGGAACGCGGAATACGCAGTATTTT,CASSLGLAGTRNTQYF
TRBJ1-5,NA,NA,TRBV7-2,TGTGCCAGCAGCCGACAGGGCAATCAGCCCCAGCATTTT,CASSRQGNQPQHF
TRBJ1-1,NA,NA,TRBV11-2,TGTGCCAGCAGCTTTTATCTGAACACTGAAGCTTTCTTT,CASSFYLNTEAFF
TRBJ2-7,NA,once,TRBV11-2,TGTGCCAGCAGCTTAGACAGGTCCGGGACTCTCCTTTACGAGCAGTACTTC,CASSLDRSGTLLYEQYF
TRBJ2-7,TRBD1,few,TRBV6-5,TGTGCCAGCAGGAGGACGGACAGGGCAGAGCAGTACTTC,CASRRTDRAEQYF
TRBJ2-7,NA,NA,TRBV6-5,TGTGCCAGCAGTTACGGTAGCCGGGGGGCGACATACGAGCAGTACTTC,CASSYGSRGATYEQYF
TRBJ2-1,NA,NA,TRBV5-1,TGCGCCAGCAGCTGGGGGCAGGGAACGAGCTCCTACAATGAGCAGTTCTTC,CASSWGQGTSSYNEQFF
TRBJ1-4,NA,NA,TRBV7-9,TGTGCCAGCAGCTTAGATCTAGGGGGTGAAAAACTGTTTTTT,CASSLDLGGEKLFF